This T cell receptor beta chain comes out of a study of T cell responses to AZD1222 COVID-19 vaccine (dated by TCRdb to the early 2020s). At the level of the whole study: A total of under 250 trial participants underwent TCR sequencing, of whom roughly 210 had received two doses of AZD1222 and around 25 had received two doses of the MenACWY control vaccine. Trial participants were enrolled by age into 18-55, 56-69 and 70-plus year subgroups, with roughly 160, 29 and 62 TCR-sequenced participants respectively. Study-level results and caveats: CD4 TCRs associated with the vaccine covered the entire spike protein, and the dominant responses were in regions 160-218 and 743-854. No day 14 peak-response samples were available, so repertoires were characterized only after the peak T cell response. Participants were mostly white British, with more females than males. The authors suggested clonal diversity may have been underestimated. In the small 56-69-year group, the increase in depth fell short of significance, most likely because of low power. Epitopes outside the regions mutated in the B.1.351 and B.1.1.7 variants were reportedly recognized by nearly half of the unique spike-specific TCRs. Conclusions about previously exposed vaccinees are limited, since just six AZD1222 recipients were seropositive for SARS-CoV-2 at baseline. After two AZD1222 doses, both the breadth and the depth of spike-specific TCRs were significantly higher than at day 0 and than in MenACWY recipients.

The CDR3 regions of human TCRbeta chains were analyzed by immunosequencing. In the original analysis: TCRs in the repertoires were matched against a reference library of SARS-CoV-2-specific TCRs that had been generated with the MIRA antigen-specificity platform. Breadth meant the fraction of unique TCRs that were SARS-CoV-2-associated, whereas depth meant the fraction of total T cells that were SARS-CoV-2-associated. Using the MIRA data, each spike-specific TCR was assigned both to the spike region to which the TCR was reactive and to a CD4 or CD8 class. Log10-transformed breadth and depth values were compared by one-way ANOVA with Sidak's multiple comparisons tests. TCRdb obtained this table from immuneACCESS and retained in-frame rearrangements with V and J assigned. These tables miss some clones; where compared with another copy, unresolved V genes account for less than half of the shortfall, and the remainder is unexplained. V and J calls plus clone size are reproduced from that table; the DNA served to infer D and trimming. In this sample the table shows tens of thousands of clones, about 83% of which occur a single time. Roughly 1.3% of the sample is in the top ten clones.

As to this clone: Its binding antigen is unknown. No base-level quality is on record; no much larger clone is a single base apart.

Its CDR3 holds 14 amino acids, cysteine through phenylalanine. The DNA shown is the 42-base CDR3, in frame from base 1. CDR1 and CDR2, per the germline V gene, are MDHEN and SYDVKM. V is pared back by 5 bases and J by 4 bases, with 14 bases lying between the germline termini. What the time point label conveys for this sample: about 28 days (+/-7) after the second vaccine dose. Because spike-specific TCR depth and breadth did not differ between the two schedules, AZD1222 recipients who got a second dose at roughly 4 weeks were pooled with those who got a second dose at roughly 12 weeks. The vaccinee samples were drawn from two UK trials, COV001 and COV002, one of which was a single-blind randomized controlled phase 2/3 trial testing AZD1222 (ChAdOx1 nCoV-19) in healthy adults. Trial participant PBMC samples were collected at day 0 and day 28 after the second dose for TCRbeta chain sequencing.

The sequence came from an adult who received the AZD1222 COVID-19 vaccine. The specimen was peripheral blood, collected 28 days after the second AZD1222 dose. The chain couples TRBV28 to TRBJ1-2; a tentative D call is TRBD1 (5 bases match). The CDR3 loop reads CASSPRTSIYGYTF. Here is the DNA: TGTGCCAGCAGTCCACGGACATCCATCTATGGCTACACCTTC.